This paragraph reports one T cell receptor beta chain. The V segment lost 3 bases and the J segment 7 bases; nucleotides outside the gene matches: 12. The CDR3 has 15 residues. In germline, CDR1 is SQVTM, CDR2 ANQGSEA. This record belongs to a study of blood T cell repertoires in COVID-19. Overall study context: The study drew acute and convalescent COVID-19 samples from the United States, Italy and Spain. Sample material is recorded as cDNA or gDNA derived from T cells, B-cell-depleted T cells, or PBMCs.

The table came from immunoSEQ multiplex PCR; TCRdb's copy has only in-frame clones and leaves some out. The sample consists of 50,000 to 65,000 clones, around 82% of them appearing once. The rearrangement joins TRBV29-1 to TRBJ2-1; 7 nucleotides agree with TRBD2. The clonotype originates from a human donor in a cohort sampled during active COVID-19. Sequencing input: peripheral blood. The CDR3 sequence: CSVDRAGVWYNEQFF. CDR3 coding DNA: TGCAGCGTTGATCGGGCGGGAGTCTGGTATAATGAGCAGTTCTTC.